This TCR beta chain was captured by sequencing in a study of T cells in Graves' hyperthyroidism and ophthalmopathy. Germline CDR1 and CDR2: SQVTM and ANQGSEA. V lost 6 bases and J lost 6, with 14 bases in between. The CDR3 loop spans 12 amino acids. This clonotype turned up a few times. Amplification of TCR beta CDR3 regions was performed using RNA transcripts as template. First-round RT-PCR of the TCR CDR3 relied on the HTBI primer set. TCRdb re-analysed the multiplex PCR reads in MiXCR, keeping a single row per CDR3 protein. Of around 620,000 distinct CDR3 sequences in the sample, over 12% were seen once.

V gene TRBV29-1 combines with J gene TRBJ1-1, with a possible D match to TRBD1 (6 bases). Sample: blood. This TCR derives from a woman between 18 and 29 years old with Graves' ophthalmopathy. The CDR3 nucleotides are TGCAGCGTAGGAGGAAGGGGGGCTGAAGCTTTCTTT. Translation gives CSVGGRGAEAFF.